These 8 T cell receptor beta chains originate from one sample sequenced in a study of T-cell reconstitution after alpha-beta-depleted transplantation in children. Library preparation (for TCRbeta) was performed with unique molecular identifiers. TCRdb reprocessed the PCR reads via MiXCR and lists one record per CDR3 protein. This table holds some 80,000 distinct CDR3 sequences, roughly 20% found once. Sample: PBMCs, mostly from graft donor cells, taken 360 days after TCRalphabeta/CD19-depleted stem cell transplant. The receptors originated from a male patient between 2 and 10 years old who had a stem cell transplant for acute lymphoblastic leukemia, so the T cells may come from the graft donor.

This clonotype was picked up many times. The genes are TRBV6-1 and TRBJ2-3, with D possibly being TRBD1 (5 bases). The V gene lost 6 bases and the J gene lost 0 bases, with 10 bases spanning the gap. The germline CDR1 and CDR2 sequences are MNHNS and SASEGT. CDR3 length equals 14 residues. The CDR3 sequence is CASRQGRSTDTQYF. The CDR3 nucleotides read TGTGCCAGCAGGCAGGGCAGGAGCACAGATACGCAGTATTTT.

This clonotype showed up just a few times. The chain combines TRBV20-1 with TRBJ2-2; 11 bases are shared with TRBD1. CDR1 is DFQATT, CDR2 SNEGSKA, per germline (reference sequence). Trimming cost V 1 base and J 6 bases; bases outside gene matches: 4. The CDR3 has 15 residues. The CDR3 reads CSARVRDRGAGELFF. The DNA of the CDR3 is TGCAGTGCTAGAGTCCGGGACAGGGGGGCCGGGGAGCTGTTTTTT.

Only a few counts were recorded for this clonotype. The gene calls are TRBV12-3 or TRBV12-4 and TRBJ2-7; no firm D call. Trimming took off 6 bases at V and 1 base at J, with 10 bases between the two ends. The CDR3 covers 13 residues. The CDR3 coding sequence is TGTGCCAGCAGCCCCTCCGGGTCCTACGAGCAGTACTTC. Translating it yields CASSPSGSYEQYF.

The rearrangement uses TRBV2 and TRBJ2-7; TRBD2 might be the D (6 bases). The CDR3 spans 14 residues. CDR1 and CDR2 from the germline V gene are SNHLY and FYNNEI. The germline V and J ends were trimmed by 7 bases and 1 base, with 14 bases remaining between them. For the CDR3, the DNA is TGTGCCAGCAAGAGGAGGGAAATATCCTACGAGCAGTACTTC. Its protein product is CASKRREISYEQYF. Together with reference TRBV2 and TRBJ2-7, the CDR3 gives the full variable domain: EPEVTQTPSHQVTQMGQEVILRCVPISNHLYFYWYRQILGQKVEFLVSFYNNEISEKSEIFDDQFSVERPDGSNFTLKIRSTKLEDSAMYFCASKRREISYEQYFGPGTRLTVT.

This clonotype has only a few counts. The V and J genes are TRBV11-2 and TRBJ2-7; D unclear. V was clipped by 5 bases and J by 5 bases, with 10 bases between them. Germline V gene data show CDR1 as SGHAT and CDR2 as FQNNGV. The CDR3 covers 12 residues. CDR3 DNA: TGTGCCAGCAGCCCCTCAGTTAACGAGCAGTACTTC. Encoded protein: CASSPSVNEQYF.

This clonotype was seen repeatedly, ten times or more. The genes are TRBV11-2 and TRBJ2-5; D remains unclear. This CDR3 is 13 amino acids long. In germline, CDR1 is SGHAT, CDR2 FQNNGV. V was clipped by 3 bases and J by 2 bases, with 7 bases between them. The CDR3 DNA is TGTGCCAGCAGCTTCGAGGTACAAGAGACCCAGTACTTC. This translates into CASSFEVQETQYF.

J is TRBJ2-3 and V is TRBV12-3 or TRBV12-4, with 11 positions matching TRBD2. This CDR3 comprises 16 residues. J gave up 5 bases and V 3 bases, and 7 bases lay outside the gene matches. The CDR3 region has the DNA TGTGCCAGCAGTTTGCTAGCGGGAGGCTGGATAGATACGCAGTATTTT. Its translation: CASSLLAGGWIDTQYF.

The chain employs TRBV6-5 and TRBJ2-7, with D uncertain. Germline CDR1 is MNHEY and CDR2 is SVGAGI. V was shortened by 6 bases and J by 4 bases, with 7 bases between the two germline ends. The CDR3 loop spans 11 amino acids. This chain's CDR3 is CASRQLYEQYF. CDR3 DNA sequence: TGTGCCAGCAGACAGCTTTACGAGCAGTACTTC.